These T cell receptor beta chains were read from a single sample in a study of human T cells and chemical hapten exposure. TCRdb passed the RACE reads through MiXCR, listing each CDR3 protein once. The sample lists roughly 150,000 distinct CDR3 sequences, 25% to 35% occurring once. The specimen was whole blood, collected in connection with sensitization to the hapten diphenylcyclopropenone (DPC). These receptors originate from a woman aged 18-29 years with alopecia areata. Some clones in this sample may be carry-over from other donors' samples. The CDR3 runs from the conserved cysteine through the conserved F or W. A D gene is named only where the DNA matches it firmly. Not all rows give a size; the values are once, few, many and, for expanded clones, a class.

CDR3aa: CATSDHGGQETQYF; CDR3nt: TGTGCCACCAGTGACCACGGGGGCCAAGAGACCCAGTACTTC; v_gene: TRBV24-1; abundance: NA; j_gene: TRBJ2-5; d_gene: NA
CDR3aa: CSARKGPEVNTQYF; CDR3nt: TGCAGTGCTAGAAAGGGCCCGGAGGTCAACACGCAGTATTTT; v_gene: TRBV20-1; abundance: few; j_gene: TRBJ2-3; d_gene: NA
CDR3aa: CASSSHRDYLNEQFF; CDR3nt: TGCGCCAGCAGCTCTCACCGGGACTATCTGAATGAGCAGTTCTTC; v_gene: TRBV5-1; abundance: few; j_gene: TRBJ2-1; d_gene: TRBD2
CDR3aa: CASSQHRGGQPQHF; CDR3nt: TGTGCCAGCAGCCAGCACAGGGGAGGGCAGCCCCAGCATTTT; v_gene: TRBV28; abundance: NA; j_gene: TRBJ1-5; d_gene: TRBD1
CDR3aa: CASSFQGWGYTF; CDR3nt: TGTGCCAGCAGTTTTCAGGGGTGGGGCTACACCTTC; v_gene: TRBV6-5; abundance: NA; j_gene: TRBJ1-2; d_gene: NA
CDR3aa: CATSRVASQETQYF; CDR3nt: TGTGCCACCAGCAGAGTTGCCAGCCAAGAGACCCAGTACTTC; v_gene: TRBV15; abundance: few; j_gene: TRBJ2-5; d_gene: NA
CDR3aa: CASSLAMTGKAQETQYF; CDR3nt: TGTGCCAGCAGCTTAGCAATGACAGGGAAGGCCCAAGAGACCCAGTACTTC; v_gene: TRBV7-9; abundance: NA; j_gene: TRBJ2-5; d_gene: TRBD1
CDR3aa: CASRSGGQGTYGYTF; CDR3nt: TGCGCCAGCAGGAGTGGGGGACAGGGAACTTATGGCTACACCTTC; v_gene: TRBV5-1; abundance: NA; j_gene: TRBJ1-2; d_gene: TRBD1
CDR3aa: CASSPGWTGGNEQFF; CDR3nt: TGTGCCAGCAGCCCCGGTTGGACAGGGGGAAATGAGCAGTTCTTC; v_gene: TRBV5-4; abundance: few; j_gene: TRBJ2-1; d_gene: TRBD1
CDR3aa: CASTPGGGTEEQFF; CDR3nt: TGCGCCAGCACTCCCGGAGGGGGTACAGAGGAGCAGTTCTTC; v_gene: TRBV5-1; abundance: NA; j_gene: TRBJ2-1; d_gene: NA
CDR3aa: CASTPTGGVGYNEQFF; CDR3nt: TGTGCCAGCACCCCAACAGGGGGAGTAGGATACAATGAGCAGTTCTTC; v_gene: TRBV12-3/TRBV12-4; abundance: NA; j_gene: TRBJ2-1; d_gene: TRBD1
CDR3aa: CASSQDQGKLFF; CDR3nt: TGTGCCAGCAGCCAAGACCAGGGGAAACTGTTTTTT; v_gene: TRBV14; abundance: few; j_gene: TRBJ2-2; d_gene: NA
CDR3aa: CSAGNDRTEAFF; CDR3nt: TGCAGTGCTGGAAACGACAGGACTGAAGCTTTCTTT; v_gene: TRBV20-1; abundance: many; j_gene: TRBJ1-1; d_gene: NA
CDR3aa: CSVETEPHSGNTIYF; CDR3nt: TGCAGCGTTGAGACCGAACCACACTCTGGAAACACCATATATTTT; v_gene: TRBV29-1; abundance: NA; j_gene: TRBJ1-3; d_gene: NA
CDR3aa: CASSSAGEFGDTQYF; CDR3nt: TGTGCCAGCAGCTCCGCTGGGGAGTTTGGAGATACGCAGTATTTT; v_gene: TRBV28; abundance: NA; j_gene: TRBJ2-3; d_gene: NA
CDR3aa: CASSLPGQKETQYF; CDR3nt: TGTGCCAGCAGTTTACCGGGACAAAAAGAGACCCAGTACTTC; v_gene: TRBV27; abundance: many; j_gene: TRBJ2-5; d_gene: NA
CDR3aa: CASSLAAGGAYNEQFF; CDR3nt: TGTGCCAGCAGCTTAGCGGCGGGAGGGGCCTACAATGAGCAGTTCTTC; v_gene: TRBV7-2; abundance: NA; j_gene: TRBJ2-1; d_gene: TRBD2
CDR3aa: CASSFRTHLRYGELFF; CDR3nt: TGCGCCAGCAGCTTCCGGACTCACCTACGATACGGGGAGCTGTTTTTT; v_gene: TRBV5-1; abundance: few; j_gene: TRBJ2-2; d_gene: NA
CDR3aa: CASSLGWDRHRGLSYNEQFF; CDR3nt: TGTGCCAGCAGTTTGGGATGGGACAGACATCGGGGGCTCTCCTACAATGAGCAGTTCTTC; v_gene: TRBV27; abundance: NA; j_gene: TRBJ2-1; d_gene: NA
CDR3aa: CASASGDYYEQCF; CDR3nt: TGCGCCAGCGCGAGCGGGGACTATTACGAGCAGTGCTTC; v_gene: TRBV5-1; abundance: NA; j_gene: TRBJ2-7; d_gene: TRBD2
CDR3aa: CASSLFDGYTF; CDR3nt: TGTGCCAGCAGCTTATTTGATGGCTACACCTTC; v_gene: TRBV11-2; abundance: NA; j_gene: TRBJ1-2; d_gene: NA
CDR3aa: CASSLGVGGRVWNEQFF; CDR3nt: TGTGCCAGCAGCTTAGGTGTCGGCGGGAGGGTCTGGAATGAGCAGTTCTTC; v_gene: TRBV7-9; abundance: NA; j_gene: TRBJ2-1; d_gene: TRBD2
CDR3aa: CASSERGQEYQPQHF; CDR3nt: TGTGCCAGCAGTGAAAGGGGGCAAGAGTATCAGCCCCAGCATTTT; v_gene: TRBV25-1; abundance: NA; j_gene: TRBJ1-5; d_gene: TRBD1